Presented here are 20 T cell receptor beta chains from one specimen sequenced in a study of graft-versus-host responses after intestinal transplantation. Generated by immunoSEQ multiplex PCR, the TCRdb table keeps only in-frame clones and is missing some. The sample holds 30,000 to 45,000 clones, roughly four fifths seen once. This sample comprised PBMCs, obtained approximately 1,000 days after transplant. These receptors were obtained from a human patient who received an intestinal transplant, so some T cells may come from the graft donor.

V is TRBV28 and J is TRBJ1-2; no clear D. Trimming removed 2 bases at V and 8 bases at J, with 12 bases between. The CDR3 runs to 13 residues. The germline V gene has CDR1 MDHEN and CDR2 SYDVKM. CDR3 in amino acids: CASSLKREGGYTF. For the CDR3, the DNA is TGTGCCAGCAGTTTAAAAAGGGAAGGCGGCTACACCTTC.

This sequence joins TRBV29-1 and TRBJ2-1, with D unresolved. Trimming cost V 3 bases and J 7 bases, with 4 bases left between them. Germline V gene sequence: CDR1 SQVTM, CDR2 ANQGSEA. This CDR3 has 10 residues. The CDR3 DNA reads as TGCAGCGTTGATCGGAATGAGCAGTTCTTC. This sequence encodes CSVDRNEQFF.

J is TRBJ2-1 and V is TRBV10-3; no clear D. The CDR3 contains 14 residues. Trimming removed 3 bases at V and 5 bases at J, with 11 bases between. Germline V gene lookup returns CDR1 ENHRY and CDR2 SYGVKD. CDR3 residues: CAISEVIGDNEQFF. The CDR3 bases are TGTGCCATCAGTGAAGTCATCGGCGACAATGAGCAGTTCTTC.

This chain connects TRBV4-2 to TRBJ2-2; possible D gene TRBD1, 5 bases. V lost 5 bases and J lost 1, with 11 bases in between. Germline assignment: CDR1 LGHNA and CDR2 YNFKEQ. The CDR3 runs to 15 residues. The DNA of the CDR3 is TGTGCCAGCAGCGCCATCGACAGGAACACCGGGGAGCTGTTTTTT. This gives the protein CASSAIDRNTGELFF.

The genes are TRBV5-5 and TRBJ1-4; D unresolved. The ends were cut back, 0 bases at V and 10 bases at J, with 10 bases in the middle. CDR3 length: 13 residues. Germline V lookup: CDR1 SGHKS, CDR2 YYEKEE (reference sequence). In DNA, the CDR3 is TGTGCCAGCAGCTTGGATCCAGGTACAAAACTGTTTTTT. Protein sequence: CASSLDPGTKLFF.

The chain combines TRBV13 with TRBJ2-1; possibly TRBD1 for D (6 bases). Trimming shortened V by 2 bases and J by 5 bases, and 16 bases separated the two germline ends. The V gene's germline CDR1 is PRHDT and CDR2 FYEKMQ (reference sequence). This CDR3 region has 16 residues. The DNA for the CDR3 is TGTGCCAGCAGCTTATTACTCAGGACAGTCAACAATGAGCAGTTCTTC. Protein product: CASSLLLRTVNNEQFF.

This clone appeared once. This sequence joins TRBV6-1 and TRBJ1-5; 9 bases are a match to TRBD1. CDR3 length: 14 amino acids. The V gene end was trimmed by 5 bases and the J gene end by 5 bases; junction bases not matched to a gene: 4. The V gene's germline CDR1 is MNHNS and CDR2 SASEGT. The CDR3 sequence is CASSPGQGHQPQHF. The CDR3, as DNA: TGTGCCAGCAGTCCGGGACAGGGTCATCAGCCCCAGCATTTT.

The count of this clone is one. The V call is TRBV29-1, the J call TRBJ2-7; TRBD1 aligns across 9 bases. The CDR3 is 19 residues long. Germline trimming cut 4 bases from V and 3 bases from J; bases unmatched to any gene: 22. The V gene's germline CDR1 is SQVTM and CDR2 ANQGSEA. This chain's CDR3 is CSVAPPWDREGSSYYEQYF. The CDR3 DNA reads as TGCAGCGTTGCCCCCCCGTGGGACAGGGAGGGTTCGTCCTACTACGAGCAGTACTTC.

The V and J genes are TRBV30 and TRBJ2-3; TRBD2 matches 15 bases. V was clipped by 3 bases and J by 1 base; unmatched bases: 8. There are 18 residues in the CDR3. Germline CDR1 reads GTSNPN; CDR2 reads SVGIG (reference sequence). As DNA, the CDR3 is TGTGCCTGGAGCTCGTCCCGGACTAGCGGGGGGGGCACAGATACGCAGTATTTT. Its protein is CAWSSSRTSGGGTDTQYF.

This clone occurred a few times. The chain is built from TRBV2 and TRBJ1-2; D uncertain. Trimming removed 5 bases from V and 8 bases from J, with 12 bases in between. The germline V gene encodes CDR1 SNHLY and CDR2 FYNNEI. There are 12 residues in the CDR3. The CDR3 protein is CASSSETGGYTF. The DNA for the CDR3 is TGTGCCAGCAGTTCTGAGACGGGCGGCTACACCTTC.

The genes are TRBV27 and TRBJ1-1, with D possibly TRBD1 on 5 matching bases. CDR1 is MNHEY and CDR2 is SMNVEV in the germline V gene (reference sequence). Trimming removed 3 bases from V and 1 base from J, with 6 bases in between. The CDR3 is 13 amino acids. CDR3 protein: CASSFGANTEAFF. Written as DNA, the CDR3 is TGTGCCAGCAGTTTTGGGGCGAACACTGAAGCTTTCTTT.

The CDR3 nucleotides are TGTGCCAGCAGACCTACAGGGGCGCCCTACAATGAGCAGTTCTTC. Protein: CASRPTGAPYNEQFF. This chain links TRBV14 with TRBJ2-1, with 7 nucleotides matching TRBD1. Unmatched junction bases numbered 7, after V lost 6 bases and J lost 2 bases. The CDR3 has 15 residues. From germline, CDR1 is SGHDN and CDR2 FVKESK. The complete variable domain, with remaining parts taken from reference TRBV14 and TRBJ2-1, reads EAGVTQFPSHSVIEKGQTVTLRCDPISGHDNLYWYRRVMGKEIKFLLHFVKESKQDESGMPNNRFLAERTGGTYSTLKVQPAELEDSGVYFCASRPTGAPYNEQFFGPGTRLTVL.

In regard to this clone: Other nucleotide sequences from this sample produce the same CDR3. The chain links TRBV15 to TRBJ1-4; 9 bases map to TRBD1. Per germline, CDR1 LNHNV and CDR2 YYDKDF (reference sequence). V shed 3 bases and J 5 bases; nucleotides not matched to a gene: 1. The CDR3 length is 14 residues. DNA for the CDR3: TGTGCCACCAGCAGGGGACAGGGAAATGAAAAACTGTTTTTT. As protein: CATSRGQGNEKLFF.

The rearrangement links TRBV14 to TRBJ2-2, with a tentative D call TRBD2 (5 bases). The germline V gene encodes CDR1 SGHDN and CDR2 FVKESK. The CDR3 is made up of 13 amino acids. Trimming left V 1 base short and J 12 bases short, with 12 bases between. In DNA form, the CDR3 reads TGTGCCAGCAGCCAAGTTGCGGGTCGGCAGCTGTTTTTT. This codes for CASSQVAGRQLFF. Drawing the rest from reference TRBV14 and TRBJ2-2, the complete variable domain is EAGVTQFPSHSVIEKGQTVTLRCDPISGHDNLYWYRRVMGKEIKFLLHFVKESKQDESGMPNNRFLAERTGGTYSTLKVQPAELEDSGVYFCASSQVAGRQLFFGEGSRLTVL.

The V call is TRBV28, the J call TRBJ1-4; the match to TRBD1 covers 9 bases. CDR1 and CDR2 (germline): MDHEN, SYDVKM. With V trimmed by 4 bases and J by 3 bases, 6 bases remained unmatched. The length of the CDR3 is 16 residues. The CDR3 bases are TGTGCCAGCAGTTCGGGACAGGGCCGTCCTAATGAAAAACTGTTTTTT. It translates to CASSSGQGRPNEKLFF. Full variable domain (missing parts from reference TRBV28 and TRBJ1-4): DVKVTQSSRYLVKRTGEKVFLECVQDMDHENMFWYRQDPGLGLRLIYFSYDVKMKEKGDIPEGYSVSREKKERFSLILESASTNQTSMYLCASSSGQGRPNEKLFFGSGTQLSVL.

The chain employs TRBV9 and TRBJ2-3, with TRBD2 as a possible D gene (6 bases). Trimming left V 4 bases short and J 2 bases short, with 11 bases between. Germline-derived CDR1 and CDR2 are SGDLS and YYNGEE. The length of the CDR3 is 14 residues. Here the CDR3 DNA reads TGTGCCAGCAGCTTCCGGGACTTCACAGATACGCAGTATTTT. This sequence encodes CASSFRDFTDTQYF.

The chain joins TRBV25-1 to TRBJ1-1; possible D gene TRBD1, 5 bases. Germline assignment: CDR1 MGHDK and CDR2 SYGVNS. This CDR3 has 18 amino acids. Trimming took off 5 bases at V and 0 bases at J, with 22 bases between the two ends. CDR3 sequence: CASSYGRAIFLMNTEAFF. CDR3 sequence (DNA): TGTGCCAGCAGTTACGGCAGGGCCATCTTCCTTATGAACACTGAAGCTTTCTTT. The entire variable domain, with the rest obtained from reference TRBV25-1 and TRBJ1-1, is as follows: EADIYQTPRYLVIGTGKKITLECSQTMGHDKMYWYQQDPGMELHLIHYSYGVNSTEKGDLSSESTVSRIRTEHFPLTLESARPSHTSQYLCASSYGRAIFLMNTEAFFGQGTRLTVV.

The chain carries TRBV9 and TRBJ1-1; D unclear. Between the trimmed V and J ends, which lost 2 bases and 2 bases, there was a span of 7 bases. The CDR3 is 13 residues long. Germline V gene lookup returns CDR1 SGDLS and CDR2 YYNGEE. The chain's CDR3 is CASSVQVNTEAFF. The DNA for the CDR3 is TGTGCCAGCAGCGTCCAGGTCAACACTGAAGCTTTCTTT.

This chain uses TRBV19 with TRBJ1-1; no definite D call. In germline, CDR1 is LNHDA, CDR2 SQIVND (reference sequence). Between the trimmed V and J ends, which lost 1 base and 6 bases, there was a span of 9 bases. This CDR3 comprises 13 residues. The CDR3 region has the DNA TGTGCCAGTAGTATAGGGCCCGGATCTGAAGCTTTCTTT. This codes for CASSIGPGSEAFF.

This clone was picked up a small number of times. V and J are TRBV28 and TRBJ1-6; possible D gene TRBD1, 5 bases. The ends were cut back, 6 bases at V and 11 bases at J, with 20 bases in the middle. The CDR3 is 15 amino acids. The germline gives CDR1 MDHEN, CDR2 SYDVKM. The CDR3 DNA sequence: TGTGCCAGCAGGCCGATCGTGGGGGATGCGGCACCCCTCCACTTT. Translating it yields CASRPIVGDAAPLHF.